This entry describes one T cell receptor (beta chain). The sample is drawn from a study of blood T cell repertoires in COVID-19. Study-level information: Sites across the United States, Italy and Spain contributed samples from acute and convalescent COVID-19. PBMCs, B-cell-depleted T cells, or T cells provided the cDNA or gDNA that made up the material.

This CDR3 has 15 amino acids. The V end was cut by 0 bases, the J end by 3 bases, with 9 bases between. Germline CDR1 and CDR2: LNHDA and SQIVND (reference sequence). In the source study's methods: Scientists estimated how many nucleated cells there were by amplifying reference gene primers. Repertoires were generated with immunoSEQ multiplex PCR, while TCRdb's copy carries only in-frame clones and drops some. V, J and clone size reflect that table, while D and trimming were determined from the DNA. The repertoire holds 70,000 to 95,000 clones, with about 85% as singletons. The sequence came from an elderly man with active or convalescent COVID-19. The rearrangement uses TRBV19 and TRBJ1-5; unclear D gene. Sequencing input: peripheral blood. This chain's CDR3 is CASSIDRHINQPQHF. The DNA of the CDR3 is TGTGCCAGTAGTATAGACAGACACATCAATCAGCCCCAGCATTTT. The full variable domain, with the rest looked up from reference TRBV19 and TRBJ1-5, is DGGITQSPKYLFRKEGQNVTLSCEQNLNHDAMYWYRQDPGQGLRLIYYSQIVNDFQKGDIAEGYSVSREKKESFPLTVTSAQKNPTAFYLCASSIDRHINQPQHFGDGTRLSIL.